In this sample, the clone carrying this T cell receptor beta chain turned up a few times. V gave up 4 bases and J gave up 0 bases; unmatched junction bases: 7. Germline lookup yields CDR1 MNHEY and CDR2 SVGEGT. CDR3 length: 16 amino acids. The data belong to a study of blood T cell repertoires in COVID-19. Study context: Nucleic acid was either cDNA or gDNA, and it came from T cells, B-cell-depleted T cells, or PBMCs.

Profiling relied on immunoSEQ multiplex PCR, and the TCRdb table lists in-frame clones only, not all of them. The sample includes 100,000 to 150,000 clones, about 70% of them seen just once. The source is a woman aged 70-85 years with acute or convalescent COVID-19. The specimen sequenced was peripheral blood. The genes are TRBV6-2 or TRBV6-3 and TRBJ1-1; 8 bases are a match to TRBD1. CDR3 coding DNA: TGTGCCAGCAGTTTCCGACAGGGGATCATGAACACTGAAGCTTTCTTT. It translates to CASSFRQGIMNTEAFF.